This T cell receptor (beta chain) was recorded in a study of regulatory T cells in long-lasting Graves disease. About the research overall: The definition of persistent Graves' disease was over 5 years of antithyroid drugs with positive TSH receptor antibodies. Notes on the study in general: Repertoires from persistent disease leaned toward TRBV28, TRBJ1-2 and TRBJ2-5.

TCR beta libraries were built with iRepertoire HTBI primers and Arm-PCR of CDR3 regions. A single record per CDR3 protein comes from TCRdb applying MiXCR to the multiplex PCR reads. In the table there are over 250,000 distinct CDR3 sequences, around 20% of which are singletons. Trimming pared 0 bases from V and 3 bases from J, leaving 15 bases between. Germline V CDR1 and CDR2: MNHEY, SVGAGI. The CDR3 runs to 16 residues. This sample's time point: persistent/refractory GD, antithyroid drugs over 5 years with positive TRAb. Preparation of the TCR library used RNA extracted from PBMCs. This clonotype was observed at least ten times. Its antigen is unknown.

This TCR was sampled from a female donor with Graves disease. The starting material was peripheral blood mononuclear cells (PBMCs), obtained when the disease was refractory, from a patient treated with antithyroid drugs. The V call is TRBV6-5, the J call TRBJ2-7; perhaps TRBD2 as D (6 bases). CDR3 coding DNA: TGTGCCAGCAGTTACTCGAGCTCCAGCGGGCGCTACGAGCAGTACTTC. Translated, it gives CASSYSSSSGRYEQYF.